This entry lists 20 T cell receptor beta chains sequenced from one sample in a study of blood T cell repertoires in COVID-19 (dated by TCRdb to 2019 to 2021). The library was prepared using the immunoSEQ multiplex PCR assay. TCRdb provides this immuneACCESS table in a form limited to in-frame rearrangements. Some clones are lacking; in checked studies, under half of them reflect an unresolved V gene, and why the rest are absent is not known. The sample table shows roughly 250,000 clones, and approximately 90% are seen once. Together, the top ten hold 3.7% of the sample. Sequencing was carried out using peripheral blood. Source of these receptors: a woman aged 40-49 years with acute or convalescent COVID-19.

The CDR3 spells CASSASTPASGNTIYF. CDR3 bases: TGTGCCAGCAGCGCCTCCACTCCTGCCTCTGGAAACACCATATATTTT. The chain carries TRBV7-9 and TRBJ1-3, with D hard to call. The germline V gene has CDR1 SEHNR and CDR2 FQNEAQ (reference sequence). CDR3 length: 16 amino acids. Trimming took off 5 bases at V and 0 bases at J, with 14 bases between the two ends.

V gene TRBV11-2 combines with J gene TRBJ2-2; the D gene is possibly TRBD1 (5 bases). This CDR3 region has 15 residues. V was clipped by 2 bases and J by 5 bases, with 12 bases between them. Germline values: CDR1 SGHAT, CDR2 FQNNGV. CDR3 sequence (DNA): TGTGCCAGCAGCTTAAGATCACGACAGACCGGGGAGCTGTTTTTT. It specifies CASSLRSRQTGELFF.

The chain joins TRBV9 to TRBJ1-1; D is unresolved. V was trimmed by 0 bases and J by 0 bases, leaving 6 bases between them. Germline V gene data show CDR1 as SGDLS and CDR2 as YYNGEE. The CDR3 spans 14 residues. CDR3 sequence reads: CASSVDVMNTEAFF. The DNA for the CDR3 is TGTGCCAGCAGCGTAGATGTAATGAACACTGAAGCTTTCTTT.

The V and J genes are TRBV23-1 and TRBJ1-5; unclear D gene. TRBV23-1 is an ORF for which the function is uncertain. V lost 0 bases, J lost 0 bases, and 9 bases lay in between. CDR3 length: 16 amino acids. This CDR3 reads CASSQSGGYSNQPQHF. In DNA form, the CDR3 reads TGCGCCAGCAGTCAATCGGGCGGGTATAGCAATCAGCCCCAGCATTTT.

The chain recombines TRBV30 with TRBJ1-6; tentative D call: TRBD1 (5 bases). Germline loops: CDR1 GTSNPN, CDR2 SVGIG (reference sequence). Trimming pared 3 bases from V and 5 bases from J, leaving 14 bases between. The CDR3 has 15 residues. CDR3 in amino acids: CAWSRAGRNNSPLHF. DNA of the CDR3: TGTGCCTGGAGCAGGGCGGGGAGGAATAATTCACCCCTCCACTTT.

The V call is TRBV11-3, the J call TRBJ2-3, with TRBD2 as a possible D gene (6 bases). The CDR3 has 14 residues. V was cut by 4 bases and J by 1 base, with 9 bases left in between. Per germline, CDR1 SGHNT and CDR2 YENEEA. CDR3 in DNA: TGTGCCAGCAGCTCCTCGGGGGGCACAGATACGCAGTATTTT. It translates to CASSSSGGTDTQYF.

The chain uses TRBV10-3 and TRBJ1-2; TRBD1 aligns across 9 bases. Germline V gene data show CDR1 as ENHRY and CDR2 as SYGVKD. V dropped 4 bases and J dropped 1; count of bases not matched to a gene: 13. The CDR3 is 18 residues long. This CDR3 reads CAISGGRGQGMGNYGYTF. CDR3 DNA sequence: TGTGCCATCAGTGGCGGTCGCGGACAGGGGATGGGTAACTATGGCTACACCTTC.

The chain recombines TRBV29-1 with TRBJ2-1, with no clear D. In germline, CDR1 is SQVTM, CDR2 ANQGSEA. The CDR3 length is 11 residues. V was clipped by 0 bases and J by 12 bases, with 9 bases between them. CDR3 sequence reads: CSVEDLGAQFF. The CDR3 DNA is TGCAGCGTTGAAGATCTGGGCGCGCAGTTCTTC.

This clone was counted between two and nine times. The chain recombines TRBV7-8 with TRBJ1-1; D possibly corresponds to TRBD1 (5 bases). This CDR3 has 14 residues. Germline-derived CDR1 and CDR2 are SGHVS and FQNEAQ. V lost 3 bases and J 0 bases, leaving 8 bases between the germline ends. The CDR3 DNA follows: TGTGCCAGCAGCTTGACGGACATGAACACTGAAGCTTTCTTT. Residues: CASSLTDMNTEAFF.

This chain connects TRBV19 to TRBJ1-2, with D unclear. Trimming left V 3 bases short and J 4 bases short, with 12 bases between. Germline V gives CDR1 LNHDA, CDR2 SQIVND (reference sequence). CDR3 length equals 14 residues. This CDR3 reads CASSIPGFGYGYTF. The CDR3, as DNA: TGTGCCAGTAGTATCCCAGGTTTCGGCTATGGCTACACCTTC.

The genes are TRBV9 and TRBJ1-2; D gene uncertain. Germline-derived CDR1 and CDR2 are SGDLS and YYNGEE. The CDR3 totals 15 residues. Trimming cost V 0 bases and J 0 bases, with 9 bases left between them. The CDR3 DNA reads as TGTGCCAGCAGCGTAGTGGGGAGAGCTAACTATGGCTACACCTTC. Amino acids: CASSVVGRANYGYTF.

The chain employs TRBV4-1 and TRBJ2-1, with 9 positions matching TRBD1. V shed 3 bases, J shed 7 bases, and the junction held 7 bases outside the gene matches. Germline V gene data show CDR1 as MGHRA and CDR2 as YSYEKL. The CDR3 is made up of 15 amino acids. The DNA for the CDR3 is TGCGCCAGCAGCCATAGGACAGGGGCAATAAATGAGCAGTTCTTC. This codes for CASSHRTGAINEQFF.

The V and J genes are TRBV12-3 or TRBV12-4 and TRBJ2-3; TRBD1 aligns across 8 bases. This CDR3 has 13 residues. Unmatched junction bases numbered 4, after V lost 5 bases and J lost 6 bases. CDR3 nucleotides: TGTGCCAGCAGTCGGACAGGGATCGATACGCAGTATTTT. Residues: CASSRTGIDTQYF.

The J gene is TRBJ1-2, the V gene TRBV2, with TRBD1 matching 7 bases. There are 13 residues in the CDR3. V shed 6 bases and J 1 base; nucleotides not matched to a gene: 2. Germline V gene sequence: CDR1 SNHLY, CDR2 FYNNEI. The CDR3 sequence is CASRGDSNYGYTF. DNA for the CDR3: TGTGCCAGCAGGGGGGACAGTAACTATGGCTACACCTTC.

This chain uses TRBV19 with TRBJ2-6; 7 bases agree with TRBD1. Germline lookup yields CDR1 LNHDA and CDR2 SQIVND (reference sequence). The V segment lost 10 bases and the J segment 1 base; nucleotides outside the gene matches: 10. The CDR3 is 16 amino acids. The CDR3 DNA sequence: TGTGCCACCGAGGGACAGTTCTCTTCTGGGGCCAACGTCCTGACTTTC. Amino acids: CATEGQFSSGANVLTF.

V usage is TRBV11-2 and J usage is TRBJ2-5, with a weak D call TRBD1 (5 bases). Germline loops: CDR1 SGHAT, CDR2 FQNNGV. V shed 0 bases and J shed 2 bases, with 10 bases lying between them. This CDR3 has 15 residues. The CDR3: CASSLESTEQETQYF. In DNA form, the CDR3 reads TGTGCCAGCAGCTTAGAATCGACAGAACAAGAGACCCAGTACTTC. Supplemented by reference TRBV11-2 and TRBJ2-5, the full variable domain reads EAGVAQSPRYKIIEKRQSVAFWCNPISGHATLYWYQQILGQGPKLLIQFQNNGVVDDSQLPKDRFSAERLKGVDSTLKIQPAKLEDSAVYLCASSLESTEQETQYFGPGTRLLVL.

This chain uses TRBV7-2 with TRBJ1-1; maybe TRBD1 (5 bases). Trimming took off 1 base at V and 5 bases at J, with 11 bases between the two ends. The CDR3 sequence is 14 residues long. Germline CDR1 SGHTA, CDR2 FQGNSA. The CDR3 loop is CASSLVRGETEAFF. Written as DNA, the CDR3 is TGTGCCAGCAGCTTAGTTCGGGGGGAAACTGAAGCTTTCTTT.

This chain's CDR3 is CASSPTGGGNTEAFF. The CDR3 DNA reads TGTGCCAGCTCGCCAACAGGGGGGGGGAACACTGAAGCTTTCTTT. The chain recombines TRBV18 with TRBJ1-1; the match to TRBD1 covers 8 bases. Germline CDR1 reads KGHSH; CDR2 reads LQKENI. V shed 6 bases, J shed 1 base, and the junction held 7 bases outside the gene matches. This CDR3 spans 15 amino acids.

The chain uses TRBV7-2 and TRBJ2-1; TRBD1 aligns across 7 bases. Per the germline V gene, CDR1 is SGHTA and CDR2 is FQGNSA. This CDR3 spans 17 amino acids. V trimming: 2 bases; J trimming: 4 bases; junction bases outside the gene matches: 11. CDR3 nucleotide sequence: TGTGCCAGCAGCTTAACCAAGGGGGCTTCTCTATACAATGAGCAGTTCTTC. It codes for CASSLTKGASLYNEQFF. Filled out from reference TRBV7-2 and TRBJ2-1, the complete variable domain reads GAGVSQSPSNKVTEKGKDVELRCDPISGHTALYWYRQSLGQGLEFLIYFQGNSAPDKSGLPSDRFSAERTGGSVSTLTIQRTQQEDSAVYLCASSLTKGASLYNEQFFGPGTRLTVL.

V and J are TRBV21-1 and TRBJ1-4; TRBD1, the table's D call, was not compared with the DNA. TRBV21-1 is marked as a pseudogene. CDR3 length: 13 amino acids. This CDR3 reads CASSDSGYEKLFF. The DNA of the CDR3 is TGTGCCAGCAGTGACTCAGGGTATGAAAAACTGTTTTTT.